The text below deals with one T cell receptor beta chain. Its cognate antigen is unknown. MiXCR, run by TCRdb on the 5' RACE reads, gives a single entry per CDR3 protein. The repertoire holds 620,000 or so distinct CDR3 sequences, with approximately 13% as singletons. The CDR3 extends over 15 amino acids. The V and J ends lost 2 bases and 8 bases, in that order; junction bases with no gene match: 8. Germline loops: CDR1 MNHEY, CDR2 SVGEGT. The data were obtained in a study of T cells after yellow fever vaccination. Study-wide results and caveats: The bulk population could contribute abundant contaminating clonotypes to FACS-sorted repertoires. Reappearance after the booster was seen for most primary-vaccination clones, at 96% CD4 and more than 80% CD8. The appearance of a small share of clonotypes in both CD4 and CD8 compartments was observed.

This clonotype was obtained from a man aged 30-40 years who received the YFV17D yellow fever vaccine. The chain is built from TRBV6-2 or TRBV6-3 and TRBJ2-1, with 8 bases that match TRBD1. The source was PBMCs, collected on the day of the yellow fever booster vaccination. CDR3 nucleotide sequence: TGTGCCAGCAGTTACGTAGGACAGGGTTACGATGAGCAGTTCTTC. This encodes CASSYVGQGYDEQFF.